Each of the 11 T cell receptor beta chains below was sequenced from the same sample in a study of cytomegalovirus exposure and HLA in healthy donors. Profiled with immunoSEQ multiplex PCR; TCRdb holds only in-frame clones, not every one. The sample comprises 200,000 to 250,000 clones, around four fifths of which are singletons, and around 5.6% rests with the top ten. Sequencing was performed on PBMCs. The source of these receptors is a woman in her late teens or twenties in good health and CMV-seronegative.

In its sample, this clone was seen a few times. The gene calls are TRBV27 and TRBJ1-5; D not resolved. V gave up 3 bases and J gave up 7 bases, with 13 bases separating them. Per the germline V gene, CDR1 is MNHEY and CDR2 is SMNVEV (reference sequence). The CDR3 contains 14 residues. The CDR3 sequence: CASSFGGAGQPQHF. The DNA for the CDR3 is TGTGCCAGCAGTTTTGGAGGCGCGGGGCAGCCCCAGCATTTT.

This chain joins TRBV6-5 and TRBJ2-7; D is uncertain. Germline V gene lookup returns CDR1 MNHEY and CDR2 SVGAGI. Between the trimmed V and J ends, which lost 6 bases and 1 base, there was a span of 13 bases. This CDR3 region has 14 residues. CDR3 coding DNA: TGTGCCAGCAGCCCAGAGTTTCGTTCCTACGAGCAGTACTTC. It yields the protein CASSPEFRSYEQYF.

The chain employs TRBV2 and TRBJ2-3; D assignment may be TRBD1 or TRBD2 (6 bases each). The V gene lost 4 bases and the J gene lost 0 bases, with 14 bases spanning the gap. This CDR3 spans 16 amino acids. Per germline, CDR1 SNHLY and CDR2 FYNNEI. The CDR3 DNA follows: TGTGCCAGCAGTGTTAACCGGGGGCCGAGCACAGATACGCAGTATTTT. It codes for CASSVNRGPSTDTQYF.

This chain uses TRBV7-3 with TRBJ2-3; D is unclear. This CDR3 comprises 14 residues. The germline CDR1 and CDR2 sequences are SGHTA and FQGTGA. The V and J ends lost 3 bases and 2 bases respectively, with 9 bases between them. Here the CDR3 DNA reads TGTGCCAGCAGCTTCGAGGCCAACACAGATACGCAGTATTTT. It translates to CASSFEANTDTQYF.

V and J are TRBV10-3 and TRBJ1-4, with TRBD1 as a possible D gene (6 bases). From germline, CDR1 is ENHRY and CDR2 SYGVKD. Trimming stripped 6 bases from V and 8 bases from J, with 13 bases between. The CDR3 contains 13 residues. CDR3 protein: CAISQGLWEKLFF. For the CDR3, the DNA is TGTGCCATCAGCCAGGGGTTATGGGAAAAACTGTTTTTT.

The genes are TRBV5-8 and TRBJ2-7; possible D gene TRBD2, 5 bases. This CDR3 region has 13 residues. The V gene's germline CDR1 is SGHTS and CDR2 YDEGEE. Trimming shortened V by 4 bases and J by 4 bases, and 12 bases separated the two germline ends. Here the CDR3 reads CASSPFREYEQYF. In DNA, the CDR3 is TGTGCCAGCAGCCCTTTTAGGGAGTACGAGCAGTACTTC.

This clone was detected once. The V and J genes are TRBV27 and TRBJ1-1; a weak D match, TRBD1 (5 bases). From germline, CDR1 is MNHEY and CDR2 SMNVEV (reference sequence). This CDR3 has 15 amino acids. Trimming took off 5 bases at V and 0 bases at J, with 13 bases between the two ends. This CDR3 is CASSPQTDMNTEAFF. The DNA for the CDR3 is TGTGCCAGCAGTCCCCAGACAGACATGAACACTGAAGCTTTCTTT.

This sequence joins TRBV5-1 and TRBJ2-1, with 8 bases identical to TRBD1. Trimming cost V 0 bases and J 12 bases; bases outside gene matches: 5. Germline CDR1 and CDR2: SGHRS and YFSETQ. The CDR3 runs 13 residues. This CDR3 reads CASSLAMDRVQFF. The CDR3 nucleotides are TGCGCCAGCAGCTTGGCCATGGACAGGGTGCAGTTCTTC. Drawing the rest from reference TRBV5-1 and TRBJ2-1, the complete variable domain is KAGVTQTPRYLIKTRGQQVTLSCSPISGHRSVSWYQQTPGQGLQFLFEYFSETQRNKGNFPGRFSGRQFSNSRSEMNVSTLELGDSALYLCASSLAMDRVQFFGPGTRLTVL.

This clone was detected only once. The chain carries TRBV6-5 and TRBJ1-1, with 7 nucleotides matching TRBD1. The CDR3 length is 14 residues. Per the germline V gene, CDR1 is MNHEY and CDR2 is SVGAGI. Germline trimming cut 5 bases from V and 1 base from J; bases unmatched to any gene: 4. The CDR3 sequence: CASSRGQENTEAFF. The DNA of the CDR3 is TGTGCCAGCAGTCGCGGACAGGAGAACACTGAAGCTTTCTTT.

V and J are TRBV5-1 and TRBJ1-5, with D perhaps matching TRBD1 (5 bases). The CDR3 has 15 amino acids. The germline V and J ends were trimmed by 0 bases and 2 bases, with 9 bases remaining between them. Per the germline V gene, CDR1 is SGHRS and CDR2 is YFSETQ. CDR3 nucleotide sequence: TGCGCCAGCAGCTTGGCGGGGGAGCGCAATCAGCCCCAGCATTTT. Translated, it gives CASSLAGERNQPQHF. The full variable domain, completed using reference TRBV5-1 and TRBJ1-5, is KAGVTQTPRYLIKTRGQQVTLSCSPISGHRSVSWYQQTPGQGLQFLFEYFSETQRNKGNFPGRFSGRQFSNSRSEMNVSTLELGDSALYLCASSLAGERNQPQHFGDGTRLSIL.

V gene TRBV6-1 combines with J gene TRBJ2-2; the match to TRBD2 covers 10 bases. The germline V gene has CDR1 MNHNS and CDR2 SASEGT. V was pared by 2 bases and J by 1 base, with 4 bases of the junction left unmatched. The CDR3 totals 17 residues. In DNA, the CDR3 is TGTGCCAGCAGTGAACAGACTAGCGGGTTGAACACCGGGGAGCTGTTTTTT. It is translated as CASSEQTSGLNTGELFF.